What follows are 21 T cell receptor beta chains derived from one specimen sequenced in a study of early T cells in non-severe SARS-CoV-2 infection. One entry per CDR3 protein, called by TCRdb with MiXCR from the 5' RACE reads. The sample includes under 95,000 distinct CDR3 sequences, about 12% of them seen just once. The sample taken for sequencing was whole blood. Every receptor here comes from an adult who was a healthcare worker with PCR-confirmed SARS-CoV-2 infection or an uninfected control (not recorded which).

Many counts were recorded for this clonotype. This chain joins TRBV3-1 and TRBJ2-7; a weak D match, TRBD2 (5 bases). The V gene lost 0 bases and the J gene lost 9 bases, with 12 bases spanning the gap. The CDR3 sequence is 13 residues long. Germline-derived CDR1 and CDR2 are LGHDT and YNNKEL (reference sequence). CDR3 sequence reads: CASSQDLTSRQYF. CDR3 nucleotide sequence: TGTGCCAGCAGCCAAGATCTTACTAGTCGGCAGTACTTC.

This clonotype was counted only a few times. V is TRBV2 and J is TRBJ2-5, with 9 bases matching TRBD1. The CDR3 loop spans 16 amino acids. Germline CDR1 reads SNHLY; CDR2 reads FYNNEI. V lost 0 bases and J lost 4; bases outside the gene matches: 6. CDR3 sequence (DNA): TGTGCCAGCAGTGAAGCGCGAGGGACAGGGAGAGAGACCCAGTACTTC. It encodes CASSEARGTGRETQYF.

This clonotype was detected only a few times. This sequence joins TRBV12-3 or TRBV12-4 and TRBJ2-3; 15 bases map to TRBD2. V shed 6 bases and J 10 bases; nucleotides not matched to a gene: 8. The CDR3 sequence is 15 residues long. CDR3 sequence (DNA): TGTGCCAGCAGACTACCGGGACTAGCGGGAGGTTCGCAGTATTTT. Amino acid sequence: CASRLPGLAGGSQYF.

This clonotype was seen a few times. This rearrangement joins TRBV2 to TRBJ2-5; 7 bases map to TRBD2. J lost 4 bases, V lost 2 bases, and 4 bases had no gene match. Germline CDR1 SNHLY, CDR2 FYNNEI. The CDR3 has 14 amino acids. CDR3 sequence reads: CASSELVAGETQYF. For the CDR3, the DNA is TGTGCCAGCAGTGAATTGGTAGCGGGAGAGACCCAGTACTTC.

This chain connects TRBV11-2 to TRBJ1-3; possibly TRBD1 for D (5 bases). Trimming removed 1 base at V and 5 bases at J, with 6 bases between. This CDR3 is built from 13 residues. CDR1 SGHAT and CDR2 FQNNGV come from the germline V gene. The CDR3 spells CASSLGTRNTIYF. Here the CDR3 DNA reads TGTGCCAGCAGCTTAGGGACACGAAACACCATATATTTT.

This clonotype was observed a few times. This chain uses TRBV30 with TRBJ2-7; 12 positions agree with TRBD2. V lost 5 bases and J lost 6; bases outside the gene matches: 5. Germline V lookup: CDR1 GTSNPN, CDR2 SVGIG (reference sequence). CDR3 length equals 13 residues. The CDR3 nucleotides are TGTGCCTGGGTATCACTAGCGGGAGGCGAGCAGTACTTC. Protein product: CAWVSLAGGEQYF.

The rearrangement joins TRBV5-4 to TRBJ2-7; TRBD1 matches at 7 bases. Germline CDR1 reads SGHNT; CDR2 reads YYREEE (reference sequence). After removal of 3 bases from V and 5 bases from J, the junction contained 8 bases not matched to a gene. The CDR3 extends over 14 amino acids. The CDR3 DNA reads as TGTGCCAGCAGCTACGCCACAGGGGACAACGAGCAGTACTTC. Its translation is CASSYATGDNEQYF.

There are many counts of this clonotype. The rearrangement links TRBV20-1 to TRBJ2-7; D tentatively fits TRBD1 or TRBD2 (5 bases each). Germline V gene sequence: CDR1 DFQATT, CDR2 SNEGSKA (reference sequence). The CDR3 covers 14 residues. The V end lost 0 bases, the J end lost 5 bases, and 14 bases lay between the germline ends. The CDR3 here is CSARDPRETDEQYF. The DNA of the CDR3 is TGCAGTGCTAGAGACCCCAGGGAGACCGACGAGCAGTACTTC.

The chain carries TRBV12-3 or TRBV12-4 and TRBJ2-1; no reliable D call. Trimming pared 6 bases from V and 8 bases from J, leaving 11 bases between. The CDR3 has 12 amino acids. The CDR3 loop is CASSPSVDEQFF. The CDR3 nucleotides are TGTGCCAGCAGCCCGTCGGTAGATGAGCAGTTCTTC.

V is TRBV7-9 and J is TRBJ2-1; D possibly corresponds to TRBD1 (5 bases). Deletions cut 5 bases from V and 4 bases from J, with 15 bases between. Germline V gene lookup returns CDR1 SEHNR and CDR2 FQNEAQ (reference sequence). The CDR3 totals 15 residues. CDR3 amino acids: CASSPTTTVYNEQFF. In DNA form, the CDR3 reads TGTGCCAGCAGCCCGACGACGACAGTGTACAATGAGCAGTTCTTC. The full variable domain, rest sourced from reference TRBV7-9 and TRBJ2-1, is DTGVSQNPRHKITKRGQNVTFRCDPISEHNRLYWYRQTLGQGPEFLTYFQNEAQLEKSRLLSDRFSAERPKGSFSTLEIQRTEQGDSAMYLCASSPTTTVYNEQFFGPGTRLTVL.

V usage is TRBV7-9 and J usage is TRBJ2-1; TRBD1 might be the D (6 bases). The CDR3 runs to 15 residues. V was cut by 3 bases and J by 6 bases, with 15 bases left in between. Germline CDR1 reads SEHNR; CDR2 reads FQNEAQ (reference sequence). CDR3 in DNA: TGTGCCAGCAGCTTTTCCGACAGGTTCACCAATGAGCAGTTCTTC. It is translated as CASSFSDRFTNEQFF. The full variable domain, its missing parts supplied by reference TRBV7-9 and TRBJ2-1, is DTGVSQNPRHKITKRGQNVTFRCDPISEHNRLYWYRQTLGQGPEFLTYFQNEAQLEKSRLLSDRFSAERPKGSFSTLEIQRTEQGDSAMYLCASSFSDRFTNEQFFGPGTRLTVL.

There are a few counts of this clonotype. The chain employs TRBV7-6 and TRBJ2-1; weak D call: TRBD1 (5 bases). With 0 bases removed from V and 8 bases from J, the gap between germline ends came to 14 bases. Germline CDR1 SGHVS, CDR2 FNYEAQ. There are 15 residues in the CDR3. The CDR3 coding sequence is TGTGCCAGCAGCTTAGCGGGCAGGGCAAACGATGAGCAGTTCTTC. Protein product: CASSLAGRANDEQFF.

In its sample, this clonotype was seen many times. The chain recombines TRBV9 with TRBJ2-1; TRBD2 agrees at 9 bases. Trimming took 0 bases from V and 2 from J; bases not matched to a gene: 9. From germline, CDR1 is SGDLS and CDR2 YYNGEE. The CDR3 consists of 18 residues. In DNA, the CDR3 is TGTGCCAGCAGCGTAGCTGGGATAGCGGGAGACCCCTACAATGAGCAGTTCTTC. Protein: CASSVAGIAGDPYNEQFF.

This clonotype has only a few counts. The J gene is TRBJ1-4, the V gene TRBV9; D is possibly TRBD1 (5 bases). Trimming stripped 6 bases from V and 8 bases from J, with 11 bases between. The CDR3 consists of 12 residues. The V gene's germline CDR1 is SGDLS and CDR2 YYNGEE. The CDR3 reads CASIGGVEKLFF. For the CDR3, the DNA is TGTGCCAGCATTGGAGGGGTCGAAAAACTGTTTTTT. Based on the CDR3 plus reference TRBV9 and TRBJ1-4, the full variable domain is DSGVTQTPKHLITATGQRVTLRCSPRSGDLSVYWYQQSLDQGLQFLIQYYNGEERAKGNILERFSAQQFPDLHSELNLSSLELGDSALYFCASIGGVEKLFFGSGTQLSVL.

This clonotype has at least ten counts. An end of the junction differs from the germline gene, which may be a read error. The gene calls are TRBV5-1 and TRBJ2-1; TRBD2 aligns across 14 bases. CDR3 length: 15 residues. Germline V gene sequence: CDR1 SGHRS, CDR2 YFSETQ. DNA for the CDR3: TGCGCCAGCACCTTGACTAGCGGGAGGGCCGGGGAGCAGTTCTTC. Translated: CASTLTSGRAGEQFF.

This chain connects TRBV18 to TRBJ2-1; 8 positions match TRBD2. The V segment lost 3 bases and the J segment 9 bases; nucleotides outside the gene matches: 10. Germline loops: CDR1 KGHSH, CDR2 LQKENI. The CDR3 is 15 residues long. CDR3 protein: CASSPRRAGDGEQFF. The CDR3 region has the DNA TGTGCCAGCTCACCTCGTCGAGCGGGAGACGGTGAGCAGTTCTTC.

This clonotype showed up just a few times. This chain links TRBV29-1 with TRBJ2-3; D is ambiguous. Germline loops: CDR1 SQVTM, CDR2 ANQGSEA. The length of the CDR3 is 13 residues. The ends were cut back, 4 bases at V and 5 bases at J, with 13 bases in the middle. Here the CDR3 DNA reads TGCAGCGTTGTTATCGGGCCGTTAGATACGCAGTATTTT. Translating gives CSVVIGPLDTQYF.

This clonotype appeared a few times. V and J are TRBV10-3 and TRBJ2-5; tentatively, D is TRBD2 (6 bases). This CDR3 region has 15 residues. Germline-derived CDR1 and CDR2 are ENHRY and SYGVKD. V lost 4 bases, J lost 4 bases, and 16 bases lay in between. As DNA, the CDR3 is TGTGCCATCAGTGGGGAAGGCGGGGCTCGAGAGACCCAGTACTTC. It encodes CAISGEGGARETQYF.

This clonotype was recorded many times. J is TRBJ2-3 and V is TRBV7-3, with D perhaps being TRBD1 or TRBD2 (7 bases each). CDR1 and CDR2 from the germline V gene are SGHTA and FQGTGA. V was shortened by 5 bases and J by 3 bases, with 15 bases between the two germline ends. The CDR3 covers 15 residues. CDR3 residues: CASSPQGGQTDTQYF. The CDR3 DNA sequence: TGTGCCAGCAGCCCCCAGGGGGGGCAGACAGATACGCAGTATTTT.

This clonotype was counted only a few times. The chain carries TRBV5-6 and TRBJ2-1, with TRBD2 identical over 12 bases. V trimming: 2 bases; J trimming: 9 bases; junction bases outside the gene matches: 9. The length of the CDR3 is 16 residues. Germline assignment: CDR1 SGHDT and CDR2 YYEEEE. The CDR3 DNA reads as TGTGCCAGCAGCTTTTCACTAGCGGGAGGTGAGGGTGAGCAGTTCTTC. This codes for CASSFSLAGGEGEQFF.

A word on this clonotype: One base away lies a much larger clone, so this may be a sequencing read error. The chain is built from TRBV5-1 and TRBJ1-1; 8 bases are a match to TRBD1. V shed 4 bases and J 9 bases; nucleotides not matched to a gene: 11. The CDR3 consists of 14 residues. CDR1 SGHRS and CDR2 YFSETQ come from the germline V gene. The DNA for the CDR3 is TGCGCCAGCAGCACCGGACAGGGCGAGGGTAAAGCTTTCTTT. Translated: CASSTGQGEGKAFF.